Listed below are T cell receptor beta chains from one sample, sequenced in a study of cytomegalovirus exposure and HLA in healthy donors. TCRdb's table, derived via immunoSEQ multiplex PCR, lists solely in-frame clones and lacks some. This sample has about 130,000 clones, with roughly 82% found just once. The sample consisted of PBMCs. All receptors come from a male donor in good health and CMV-seropositive. CDR3s include the opening cysteine and the closing phenylalanine or tryptophan. Each record gives: J gene, clone size, D gene, V gene, CDR3 DNA, CDR3 protein. D genes are given only for firm matches. A row's size may be missing; if present it is once, few, many or a size class.

>TRBJ2-3|few|-|TRBV29-1
TGCAGCGTTGAACAGAGCACAGATACGCAGTATTTT
CSVEQSTDTQYF
>TRBJ2-2|few|TRBD1|TRBV7-3
TGTGCCAGCAGCTCACCGGACAGGGCGAACACCGGGGAGCTGTTTTTT
CASSSPDRANTGELFF
>TRBJ2-1|once|-|TRBV6-5
TGTGCCAGCAGTCACGACTTGAGCTCCTACAATGAGCAGTTCTTC
CASSHDLSSYNEQFF
>TRBJ2-7|-|-|TRBV10-3
TGTGCCATCACCACCGGACTGGGGGGTGTGGGGCAGTACTTC
CAITTGLGGVGQYF
>TRBJ2-1|-|-|TRBV29-1
TGCAGCGTCCCGGACAGCGCTTTCCTGAATGAGCAGTTCTTC
CSVPDSAFLNEQFF
>TRBJ1-1|-|TRBD1|TRBV2
TGTGCCAGCAGTGTGATAGACAGGGTCGGGACTGAAGCTTTCTTT
CASSVIDRVGTEAFF
>TRBJ2-7|once|-|TRBV10-3
TGTGCCACCAACTACGACCTCTCCTACGAGCAGTACTTC
CATNYDLSYEQYF
>TRBJ1-1|-|-|TRBV5-4
TGTGCCAGCAGCGGGAAACAGGGCGCGAACACTGAAGCTTTCTTT
CASSGKQGANTEAFF
>TRBJ2-3|once|TRBD1|TRBV5-5
TGTGCCAGCAGCTGGGACAGGGGGCAAGATACGCAGTATTTT
CASSWDRGQDTQYF
>TRBJ2-4|-|TRBD1|TRBV19
TGTGCCAGTAGTTCCTGGACAGGGCCTTCAGGAAACATTCAGTACTTC
CASSSWTGPSGNIQYF
>TRBJ2-7|-|-|TRBV16
TGTGCCAGCAACCGAGCGACAGGCCCTTCCTACGAGCAGTACTTC
CASNRATGPSYEQYF
>TRBJ2-3|-|-|TRBV7-9
TGTGTCAGCAGCGGAGTCGCAGATACGCAGTATTTT
CVSSGVADTQYF
>TRBJ2-7|-|-|TRBV28
TGTGCCAGCAGTTTAGTCAGGGGCTCCTACGAGCAGTACTTC
CASSLVRGSYEQYF
>TRBJ1-4|-|-|TRBV7-2
TGTGCCAGCAGCGGGCCTGCGAATGAAAAACTGTTTTTT
CASSGPANEKLFF
>TRBJ1-1|-|-|TRBV2
TGTGCCAGCAGTGACCTAAGAGAGAACACTGAAGCTTTCTTT
CASSDLRENTEAFF
>TRBJ2-7|-|-|TRBV2
TGTGCCAGCCGTTACAGGGATGGCGAGCAGTACTTC
CASRYRDGEQYF
>TRBJ1-1|few|TRBD1|TRBV18
TGTGCCAGCTCACCACCAATGGGACAGGGAACTGAAGCTTTCTTT
CASSPPMGQGTEAFF
>TRBJ1-2|-|TRBD1|TRBV5-1
TGCGCCAGCAGACCGGGACAGGGGTTCGACTACACCTTC
CASRPGQGFDYTF
>TRBJ2-7|once|TRBD1|TRBV5-4
TGTGCCAGCAGCCCACGGACAGGGGACGCCGAGCAGTACTTC
CASSPRTGDAEQYF
>TRBJ1-2|-|-|TRBV14
TGTGCCAGCAGCCAAGGAATCTGGGGACAAGTATATGGCTACACCTTC
CASSQGIWGQVYGYTF
>TRBJ1-1|-|TRBD1|TRBV9
TGTGCCAGCAATCTAGGGGGCATGAACACTGAAGCTTTCTTT
CASNLGGMNTEAFF
>TRBJ2-7|-|TRBD1|TRBV4-1
TGCGCCAGCAGCCTTCTTGACAGGGGAAGCTACGAGCAGTACTTC
CASSLLDRGSYEQYF
>TRBJ1-1|once|-|TRBV29-1
TGCAGCGTCGCCGTTTCGGGCACTGAAGCTTTCTTT
CSVAVSGTEAFF
>TRBJ2-1|-|-|TRBV7-3
TGTGCCAGCAGCTTAGCGGGCTCCTACAATGAGCAGTTCTTC
CASSLAGSYNEQFF
>TRBJ2-3|-|-|TRBV13
TGTGCCAGCAGCCAGCGAAGATTCAGTACTACGTCTACAGATACGCAGTATTTT
CASSQRRFSTTSTDTQYF
>TRBJ2-7|once|TRBD2|TRBV28
TGTGCCAGCAGCCCCCCGGCGGGAGTCTACGAGCAGTACTTC
CASSPPAGVYEQYF
>TRBJ2-3|-|TRBD2|TRBV5-1
TGCGCCAGCAGATCTAGCGGGCCAACAGATACGCAGTATTTT
CASRSSGPTDTQYF
>TRBJ1-2|-|TRBD1|TRBV5-6
TGTGCCAGCAGCTTGGATCGGGACAGATATAACTATGGCTACACCTTC
CASSLDRDRYNYGYTF